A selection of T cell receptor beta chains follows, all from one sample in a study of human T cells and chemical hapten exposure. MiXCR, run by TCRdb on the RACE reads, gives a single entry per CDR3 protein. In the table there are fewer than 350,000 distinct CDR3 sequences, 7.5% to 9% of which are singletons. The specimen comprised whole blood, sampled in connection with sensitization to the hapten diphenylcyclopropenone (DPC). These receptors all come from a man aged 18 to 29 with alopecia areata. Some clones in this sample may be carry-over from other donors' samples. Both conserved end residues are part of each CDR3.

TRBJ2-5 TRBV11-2 CASSLDLVTSQETQYF
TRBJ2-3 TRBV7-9 CASSRLITDTQYF
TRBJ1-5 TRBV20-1 CSAGGQGKPQHF
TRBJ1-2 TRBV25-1 CASSERQGYGYTF
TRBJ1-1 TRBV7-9 CASSKITEAFF
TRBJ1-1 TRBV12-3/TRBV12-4 CASRQTHSRDSEAFF
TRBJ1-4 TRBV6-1 CASSDLDRDEKLFF
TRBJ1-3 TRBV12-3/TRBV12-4 CASSLWVLSSGNTIYF
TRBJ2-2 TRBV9 CASSVDGGIVTGELFF
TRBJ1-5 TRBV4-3 CASSQTGAGQPQHF
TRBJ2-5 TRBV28 CASSPFREGETQYF
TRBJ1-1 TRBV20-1 CSAYWGARAFF
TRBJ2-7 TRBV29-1 CSVAWEGEQYF
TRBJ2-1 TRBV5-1 CASRLLAGPYNEQFF
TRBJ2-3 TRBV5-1 CASSSSTSGTDTQYF
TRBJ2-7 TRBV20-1 CSARGAGGEYEQYF
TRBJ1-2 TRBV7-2 CASSLRQNYGYTF
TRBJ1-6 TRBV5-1 CASSLEGPSYNSPLHF
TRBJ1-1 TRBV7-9 CASSPIDRQTEAFF
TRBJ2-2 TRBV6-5 CASSYVWGGELFF
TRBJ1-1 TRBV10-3 CAISLGQNTEAFF
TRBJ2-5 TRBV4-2 CASSQTGLPEETQYF
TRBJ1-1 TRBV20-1 CSAALAGGGTEAFF
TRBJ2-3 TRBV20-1 CSARPRFGMKDTQYF
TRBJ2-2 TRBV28 CASSLLSGVAGELFF
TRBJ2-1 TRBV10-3 CAISESGAEQFF
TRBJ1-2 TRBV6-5 CASSYSGTRVYGYTF
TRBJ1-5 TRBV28 CASSFNVLTFQHF
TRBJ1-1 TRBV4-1 CASSQGAQGPMNTEAFF
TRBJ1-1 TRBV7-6 CASSARFRGSVEAFF
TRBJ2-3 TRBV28 CASSLSTQGFTDTQYF
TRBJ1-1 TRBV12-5 CASGLAGSDTEAFF
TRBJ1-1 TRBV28 CASSRDRGEAFF
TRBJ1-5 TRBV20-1 CSARAARGQLEPQHF
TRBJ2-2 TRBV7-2 CASSLTGGSTGELFF
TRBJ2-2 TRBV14 CASSPTMGGELFF
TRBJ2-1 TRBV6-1 CPSRGQGRNEQFF
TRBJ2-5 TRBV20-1 CSATALRQDVAQYF
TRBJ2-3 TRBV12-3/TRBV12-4 CASSGPGQPNTDTQYF
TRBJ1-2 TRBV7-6 CASSATGGNYGYTF
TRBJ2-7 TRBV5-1 CASSLPGGQSEQYF
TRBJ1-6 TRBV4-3 CASSQVGSSYNSPLHF
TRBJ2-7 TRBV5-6 CASSTDVNYEQYF
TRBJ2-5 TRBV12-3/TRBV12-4 CASSLLGLAGAKAETQYF
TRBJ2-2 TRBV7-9 CASSLQGSSTGELFF
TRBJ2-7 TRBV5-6 CASSLDQGHEQYF
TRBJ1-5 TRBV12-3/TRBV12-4 CASSPGDRRGNQPQHF
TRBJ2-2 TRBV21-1 CASSKGATDTNTGELFF
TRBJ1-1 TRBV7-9 CAGNDRGKNTEAFF
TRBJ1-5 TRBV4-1 CASSQTAGRYQPQHF